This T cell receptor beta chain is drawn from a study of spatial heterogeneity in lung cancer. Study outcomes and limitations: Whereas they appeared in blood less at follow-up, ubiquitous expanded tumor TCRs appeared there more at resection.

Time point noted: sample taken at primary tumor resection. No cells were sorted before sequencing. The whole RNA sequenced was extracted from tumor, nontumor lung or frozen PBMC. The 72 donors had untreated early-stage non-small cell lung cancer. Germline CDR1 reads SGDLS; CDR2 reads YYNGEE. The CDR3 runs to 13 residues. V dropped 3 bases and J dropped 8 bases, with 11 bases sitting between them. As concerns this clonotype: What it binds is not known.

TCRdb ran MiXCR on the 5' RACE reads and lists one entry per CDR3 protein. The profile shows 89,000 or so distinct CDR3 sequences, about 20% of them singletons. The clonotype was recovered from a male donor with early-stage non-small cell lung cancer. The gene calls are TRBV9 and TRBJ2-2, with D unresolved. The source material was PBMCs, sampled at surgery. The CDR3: CASSALSPGELFF. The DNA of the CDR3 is TGTGCCAGCAGCGCCCTCAGCCCGGGGGAGCTGTTTTTT. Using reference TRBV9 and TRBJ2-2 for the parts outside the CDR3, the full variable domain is DSGVTQTPKHLITATGQRVTLRCSPRSGDLSVYWYQQSLDQGLQFLIQYYNGEERAKGNILERFSAQQFPDLHSELNLSSLELGDSALYFCASSALSPGELFFGEGSRLTVL.